This entry lists 5 T cell receptor beta chains sequenced from one sample in a study of control samples from healthy donors and cancer patients (dated by TCRdb to about 2020). The library was produced with the immunoSEQ multiplex PCR assay. As stored in TCRdb, this immuneACCESS dataset retains in-frame rearrangements with V and J assigned. A fraction of the clones does not appear; measured against another copy, unresolved V genes explain less than half of the discrepancy, and the remainder lacks a known reason. This sample gives 61,000 or so clones in total; about 90% of them show up just once. Together, the top ten hold approximately 6% of the sample. Sample: PBMCs. The receptors shown here come from a man aged 55-75 years with colorectal cancer.

V is TRBV3-1 (or the pseudogene TRBV3-2) and J is TRBJ2-7; possibly TRBD2 for D (7 bases). Trimming took off 3 bases at V and 3 bases at J, with 12 bases between the two ends. CDR1 LGHDT and CDR2 YNNKEL come from the germline V gene (reference sequence). The CDR3 loop spans 14 amino acids. The DNA of the CDR3 is TGTGCCAGCAGCCAGGCGGGGGCGGTCTACGAGCAGTACTTC. Amino acids: CASSQAGAVYEQYF.

This clone came up once. The chain is built from TRBV19 and TRBJ1-5, with D perhaps matching TRBD1 (6 bases). Germline loops: CDR1 LNHDA, CDR2 SQIVND (reference sequence). This CDR3 has 12 residues. V was pared by 7 bases and J by 12 bases, with 16 bases between. The CDR3, as DNA: TGTGCCAGTACTTCTTCCCGGACAGTCCAGCATTTT. Translation gives CASTSSRTVQHF.

J is TRBJ2-2 and V is TRBV19, with a tentative D call TRBD2 (7 bases). The CDR3 is 15 amino acids. CDR1 is LNHDA and CDR2 is SQIVND in the germline V gene (reference sequence). V was pared by 3 bases and J by 6 bases, with 14 bases between. CDR3 in DNA: TGTGCCAGTAGTATGGGGGGGCGCGTGTCCGGGGAGCTGTTTTTT. It is translated as CASSMGGRVSGELFF.

For the CDR3, the DNA is TGTGCCAGTACCCCCCGGTTGGGGGAATCACCCCTCCACTTT. This gives the protein CASTPRLGESPLHF. This chain connects TRBV19 to TRBJ1-6, with a tentative D call TRBD1 (5 bases). Trimming shortened V by 7 bases and J by 10 bases, and 17 bases separated the two germline ends. This CDR3 is 14 amino acids long. Looked up from germline, CDR1 is LNHDA and CDR2 is SQIVND (reference sequence).

The V gene is TRBV2, the J gene TRBJ1-6; no definite D call. Germline values: CDR1 SNHLY, CDR2 FYNNEI. The CDR3 is 20 amino acids. V lost 3 bases, J lost 0 bases, and 21 bases lay in between. The CDR3 DNA follows: TGTGCCAGCAGTGATCTAGGTGTTCGGGGTGCGCTCTCCTATAATTCACCCCTCCACTTT. Translation: CASSDLGVRGALSYNSPLHF. Complete variable domain (other parts from reference TRBV2 and TRBJ1-6): EPEVTQTPSHQVTQMGQEVILRCVPISNHLYFYWYRQILGQKVEFLVSFYNNEISEKSEIFDDQFSVERPDGSNFTLKIRSTKLEDSAMYFCASSDLGVRGALSYNSPLHFGNGTRLTVT.